The rows below give T cell receptor beta chains drawn from one sample of a study of response to subunit inactivated influenza vaccine. A single record per CDR3 protein comes from TCRdb applying MiXCR to the RT-PCR reads. The data show hundreds of thousands of distinct CDR3 sequences, 14% seen once. The sequenced sample was PBMCs from blood, obtained around 14 days before vaccination. The source is a man aged 45 to 65 who received an inactivated influenza vaccine. CDR3s include the opening cysteine and the closing phenylalanine or tryptophan. A D gene is named only where the DNA matches it firmly. Only part of the rows carry a size: once, few, many, or a class if the clone is expanded.

d_call,v_call,j_call,clone_size,cdr3_nt,cdr3_aa
TRBD2,TRBV11-2,TRBJ2-1,few,TGTGCCAGCAGCTCGAATCCGGGAGGGGGATATGAGCAGTTCTTC,CASSSNPGGGYEQFF
-,TRBV9,TRBJ2-5,many,TGTGCCAGCAGCCCTACAGGGAGGAAAGAGACCCAGTACTTC,CASSPTGRKETQYF
-,TRBV29-1,TRBJ1-1,-,TGCAGCGTTGTAAGGCAGAACACTGAAGCTTTCTTT,CSVVRQNTEAFF
TRBD2,TRBV4-3,TRBJ2-1,few,TGCGCCAGCAGCCAAGTCGTTTGGACTAGCGGGCCCTCCCTCTACAATGAGCAGTTCTTC,CASSQVVWTSGPSLYNEQFF
-,TRBV9,TRBJ2-2,many,TGTGCCAGCAGCGTAGCTTCTACCGGGAACACCGGGGAGCTGTTTTTT,CASSVASTGNTGELFF
TRBD1,TRBV4-1,TRBJ2-3,few,TGCGCCAGCAGCCAAGATATAGGACAGGTCTCTAGCACAGATACGCAGTATTTT,CASSQDIGQVSSTDTQYF
TRBD2,TRBV6-2/TRBV6-3,TRBJ2-1,few,TGTGCCAGCAGGGAGGGACTAGCGGGAGCAGACAATGAGCAGTTCTTC,CASREGLAGADNEQFF
TRBD2,TRBV5-1,TRBJ2-1,many,TGCGCCAGCAGCGGCTGGGGTAGCGGGGGGGCCTATGAGCAGTTCTTC,CASSGWGSGGAYEQFF
-,TRBV6-5,TRBJ2-5,few,TGTGCCAGCAGTTACTCTCTGAATCAAGAGACCCAGTACTTC,CASSYSLNQETQYF
TRBD2,TRBV28,TRBJ2-3,-,TGTGCCAGCAGTGGGGCCAGCGGGGGCACAGATACGCAGTATTTT,CASSGASGGTDTQYF
-,TRBV11-1,TRBJ2-4,once,TGTGCCAGCAGCCCTTCATACACTATTCAAAAAGCCAAAAACATTCAGTACTTC,CASSPSYTIQKAKNIQYF
-,TRBV20-1,TRBJ1-3,few,TGCAGTGCTAGTCCGTTCTCTGGAAACACCATATATTTT,CSASPFSGNTIYF
TRBD1,TRBV6-1,TRBJ1-2,-,TGTGCCAGCAGCACAGGGGGGCTGGACTATGGCTACACCTTC,CASSTGGLDYGYTF
-,TRBV7-2,TRBJ2-5,few,TGTGCCAGCAGCTTAGCGACGGGCGGGTGGGAGACCCAGTACTTC,CASSLATGGWETQYF
-,TRBV10-3,TRBJ2-5,-,TGTGCCACCAGAAGTGTTGGGACGGAGACCCAGTACTTC,CATRSVGTETQYF
TRBD1,TRBV5-1,TRBJ1-4,-,TGCGCCAGCAGCCGGGGACAGTATAATGAAAAACTGTTTTTT,CASSRGQYNEKLFF
-,TRBV29-1,TRBJ2-1,few,TGCAGCGTTGAGCTCCCGCAAGGCTCCTACAATGAGCAGTTCTTC,CSVELPQGSYNEQFF
-,TRBV12-3/TRBV12-4,TRBJ1-5,-,TGTGCCAGCAGTTGGGACGGAACTCAGCCCCAGCATTTT,CASSWDGTQPQHF
-,TRBV7-2,TRBJ2-7,-,TGTGCCAGCAGCCCTTTGGGGTTCGCCGAGCAGTACTTC,CASSPLGFAEQYF
-,TRBV4-1,TRBJ2-5,many,TGCGCCAGCAGCCGGGTTAACGGACAAGAGACCCAGTACTTC,CASSRVNGQETQYF
-,TRBV9,TRBJ2-3,few,TGTGCCAGCACCGGATTAGGGGCAGATACGCAGTATTTT,CASTGLGADTQYF
-,TRBV2,TRBJ1-1,few,TGTGCCAGCATCAGACCGATGGGGGACACTGAAGCTTTCTTT,CASIRPMGDTEAFF
-,TRBV20-1,TRBJ2-2,-,TGCAGTGCTAGAGATGTATTGGCCGTCCCGAACACCGGGGAGCTGTTTTTT,CSARDVLAVPNTGELFF
-,TRBV6-1,TRBJ1-5,-,TGTGCCAGCTCTGAGAACGGTCTAGGCAATCAGCCCCAGCATTTT,CASSENGLGNQPQHF
-,TRBV27,TRBJ2-7,few,TGTGCCAGCAGTTTCGAGAGCGGGACATACGAGCAGTACTTC,CASSFESGTYEQYF